These T cell receptor beta chains were read from a single sample in a study of early stage breast cancer tumors. Sequencing was performed with immunoSEQ multiplex PCR; in TCRdb, only in-frame clones are kept and a portion is missing. The profile covers just over 70,000 clones, with approximately 79% appearing a single time and approximately 3.7% taken by the ten largest. Specimen: blood. The receptors were sampled from a person aged 60 to 70 with breast cancer. Each CDR3 is given with its conserved first and last residue. A D gene is named only where the DNA matches it firmly. Only part of the rows carry a size: once, few, many, or a class if the clone is expanded.

v_gene	j_gene	d_gene	abundance	CDR3nt	CDR3aa
TRBV18	TRBJ1-2	NA	few	TGTGCCAGCTCACCACCGGACACCTACTATGGCTACACCTTC	CASSPPDTYYGYTF
TRBV7-9	TRBJ2-7	TRBD2	NA	TGTGCCAGCAGCCCGCCGGGACTAGCGGGATTGGTGAAATACGAGCAGTACTTC	CASSPPGLAGLVKYEQYF
TRBV30	TRBJ1-1	NA	NA	TGTGCCTGGAATCGTGGGACGGCGAACACTGAAGCTTTCTTT	CAWNRGTANTEAFF
TRBV2	TRBJ2-1	NA	NA	TGTGCCAGCGGGTACAATGAGCAGTTCTTC	CASGYNEQFF
TRBV10-3	TRBJ2-2	TRBD2	NA	TGTGCCATCACCGGGACTAGCTATTCCGGGGAGCTGTTTTTT	CAITGTSYSGELFF
TRBV5-1	TRBJ2-1	NA	NA	TGCGCCAGCAGCTTGGCGGCAGGGTGGAGCCAGAATGAGCAGTTCTTC	CASSLAAGWSQNEQFF
TRBV6-1	TRBJ2-7	TRBD1	once	TGTGCCAGCAGTGAAACGACAAGTGACAGGACAGGGGGTTCCGACGAGCAGTACTTC	CASSETTSDRTGGSDEQYF
TRBV6-1	TRBJ2-5	NA	NA	TGTGCCAGCAGTGAAGAACACTCAAGGTTTGGCGAGACCCAGTACTTC	CASSEEHSRFGETQYF
TRBV28	TRBJ2-2	TRBD2	NA	TGTGCCAGCAGCCTGGGACTAGCGGCGAACACCGGGGAGCTGTTTTTT	CASSLGLAANTGELFF
TRBV6-1	TRBJ1-5	NA	NA	TGTGCCAGCAGTGAAGCGGCAGGGCTTAGCAATCAGCCCCAGCATTTT	CASSEAAGLSNQPQHF
TRBV18	TRBJ2-3	NA	NA	TGTGCCAGCACCCGGGCGACAGATACGCAGTATTTT	CASTRATDTQYF
TRBV19	TRBJ1-5	NA	many	TGTGCCAGTAGTATTGTGTATAGCAATCAGCCCCAGCATTTT	CASSIVYSNQPQHF
TRBV18	TRBJ2-5	NA	NA	TGTGCCAGCTCACCTCCCCAGGGATGGCGGGGGACCCAGTACTTC	CASSPPQGWRGTQYF
TRBV2	TRBJ2-3	NA	NA	TGTGCCAGCAGTGCCACTAGCCCCCGCGATACGCAGTATTTT	CASSATSPRDTQYF
TRBV7-8	TRBJ1-5	NA	once	TGTGCCAGCAGCTTAACAGGCGCGGCTTATAGCAATCAGCCCCAGCATTTT	CASSLTGAAYSNQPQHF
TRBV5-4	TRBJ2-1	TRBD1	NA	TGTGCCAGCACGTCACAGGGGTGGGACAATGAGCAGTTCTTC	CASTSQGWDNEQFF
TRBV7-6	TRBJ2-7	NA	NA	TGTGCCAGCAGCTTAGGGCGTACCGCCGAGCAGTACTTC	CASSLGRTAEQYF
TRBV5-5	TRBJ2-2	NA	NA	TGTGCCAGCAGCCTCCACCGGGACGTGAGAACCGGGGAGCTGTTTTTT	CASSLHRDVRTGELFF
TRBV11-2	TRBJ2-7	NA	NA	TGTGCCAGCAGCCCGAATGACTCCTACGAGCAGTACTTC	CASSPNDSYEQYF
TRBV9	TRBJ2-7	NA	NA	TGTGCCAGCAGCGTAGATCTCGGCAGGGGCTACGAGCAGTACTTC	CASSVDLGRGYEQYF
TRBV30	TRBJ2-7	NA	NA	TGTGCCTGGAACAGACCGGAACTGTCCTACGAGCAGTACTTC	CAWNRPELSYEQYF
TRBV11-3	TRBJ2-1	TRBD2	NA	TGTGCCAGCAGCTTACTAGCGGGAGGGCACTATGAGCAGTTCTTC	CASSLLAGGHYEQFF
TRBV15	TRBJ2-2	NA	NA	TGTGTTGCCGGGACAAGGAACACCGGGGAGCTGTTTTTT	CVAGTRNTGELFF
TRBV28	TRBJ2-6	TRBD1	NA	TGTGCCAGCAGGGACAGGTTCTCTGGGGCCAACGTCCTGACTTTC	CASRDRFSGANVLTF
TRBV30	TRBJ1-1	NA	NA	TGTGCCTGGAGTTTCTCCCCCTTGGGTACTGAAGCTTTCTTT	CAWSFSPLGTEAFF
TRBV4-1	TRBJ1-3	NA	NA	TGCGCCAGCAGCCAAGATCTGGACCCGGGAAACACCATATATTTT	CASSQDLDPGNTIYF
TRBV5-1	TRBJ2-1	TRBD2	NA	TGCGCCAGCAGCTCCGGGACTAGCGACTACAATGAGCAGTTCTTC	CASSSGTSDYNEQFF
TRBV7-2	TRBJ1-2	NA	few	TGTGCCAGCACCCCCGGACTTTTACTTAACTATGGCTACACCTTC	CASTPGLLLNYGYTF
TRBV9	TRBJ1-1	NA	NA	TGTGCCAGCAGCGTAGACAACTTAGTAAGGGGGGGAGCTTTCTTT	CASSVDNLVRGGAFF
TRBV5-1	TRBJ2-3	TRBD2	NA	TGCGCCAGCAGCGGTCGGCCGGGAGGGATGGCAGATACGCAGTATTTT	CASSGRPGGMADTQYF
TRBV9	TRBJ2-7	NA	few	TGTGCCAGCAGCGTTAGCGGAGTCCTCTCGGGCGAGCAGTACTTC	CASSVSGVLSGEQYF
TRBV6-5	TRBJ1-2	TRBD1	NA	TGTGCCAGCAGTTATTTGGCAGGGGGAAGCGGCTACACCTTC	CASSYLAGGSGYTF
TRBV25-1	TRBJ2-6	NA	NA	TGTGCCAGCAGTGAATATGGAGAATCGTCTCTGGGGGCCAACGTCCTGACTTTC	CASSEYGESSLGANVLTF
TRBV6-5	TRBJ2-7	NA	NA	TGTGCCAGCAGTCCTCCCAGGGGCGAGCAGTACTTC	CASSPPRGEQYF
TRBV9	TRBJ2-3	NA	once	TGTGCCAGCAGCGTAGAGGGGACAGATACGCAGTATTTT	CASSVEGTDTQYF
TRBV19	TRBJ2-7	TRBD1	NA	TGTGCCAGTAGTACCCAACAGGGGTACGAGCAGTACTTC	CASSTQQGYEQYF
TRBV5-8	TRBJ2-7	NA	NA	TGTGCCAGCAGCCGGTGGGAAGCGTACTACGAGCAGTACTTC	CASSRWEAYYEQYF
TRBV6-5	TRBJ1-1	NA	NA	TGTGCCAGCAGTTATGGGGGGCAGGGGTTGAACACTGAAGCTTTCTTT	CASSYGGQGLNTEAFF
TRBV4-1	TRBJ1-4	NA	NA	TGCGCCAGCAGCCAAGATGCGGCGGTGGAAAAACTGTTTTTT	CASSQDAAVEKLFF
TRBV27	TRBJ1-2	NA	NA	TGTGCCAGCTGTCCGTTGGCTAACTATGGCTACACCTTC	CASCPLANYGYTF
TRBV19	TRBJ1-2	NA	NA	TGTGCCAGTAGTATGGAGGTTGGGGACACATCTAACTATGGCTACACCTTC	CASSMEVGDTSNYGYTF
TRBV18	TRBJ2-2	TRBD2	NA	TGTGCCAGCTCACCAATTAGTAGGTCACTAGCGGGGTCGAACACCGGGGAGCTGTTTTTT	CASSPISRSLAGSNTGELFF
TRBV10-2	TRBJ2-1	NA	few	TGCGCCAGCAGTGAGTCCCGTGAGCAGTTCTTC	CASSESREQFF
TRBV6-6	TRBJ2-3	TRBD2	NA	TGTGCCAGCAGACGACTAGCGGGGGGGGCAGATACGCAGTATTTT	CASRRLAGGADTQYF
TRBV5-4	TRBJ1-1	NA	NA	TGTGCCAGCAGCCCGCCGGGCCCGCTCGGCACTGAAGCTTTCTTT	CASSPPGPLGTEAFF
TRBV11-2	TRBJ2-1	TRBD2	NA	TGTGCCAGCAGCTTAGACCTAGCGGGGGGGGGCTACAATGAGCAGTTCTTC	CASSLDLAGGGYNEQFF
TRBV5-1	TRBJ1-1	NA	NA	TGCGCCAGCAGCTCCCTGGGGGGTGGGGACACTGAAGCTTTCTTT	CASSSLGGGDTEAFF
TRBV5-4	TRBJ2-7	NA	once	TGTGCCAGCAGCTGGGGGACAACGGACGACGAGCAGTACTTC	CASSWGTTDDEQYF
TRBV6-1	TRBJ2-1	NA	NA	TGTGCCAGCAGAGGCCCCGGGAGTAATGAGCAGTTCTTC	CASRGPGSNEQFF
TRBV5-1	TRBJ2-5	TRBD2	once	TGCGCCAGCAGCCCCGGGACTAGCGGGGTGGAGACCCAGTACTTC	CASSPGTSGVETQYF
TRBV14	TRBJ2-7	NA	NA	TGTGCCAGCAGCCAGGGCGGAGGGCCTTCCTACGAGCAGTACTTC	CASSQGGGPSYEQYF
TRBV4-1	TRBJ2-7	NA	NA	TGCGCCAGCAGCCAAGGTGGGGGCCCCTACGAGCAGTACTTC	CASSQGGGPYEQYF
TRBV29-1	TRBJ1-2	TRBD1	NA	TGCAGCGTCGGACAGGGTGACTATGGCTACACCTTC	CSVGQGDYGYTF
TRBV28	TRBJ2-5	TRBD2	NA	TGTGCCAGCAGTTTAGGAACCGGACTAGCCAACCAAGAGACCCAGTACTTC	CASSLGTGLANQETQYF
TRBV28	TRBJ1-1	NA	NA	TGTGCCAGCAGGTACAGGGAGACCACTGAAGCTTTCTTT	CASRYRETTEAFF
TRBV11-2	TRBJ1-1	NA	NA	TGTGCCAGCAGCTTAACCGGGACGGACAACACTGAAGCTTTCTTT	CASSLTGTDNTEAFF
TRBV6-1	TRBJ1-3	NA	few	TGTGCCACCCACCGTGGGGGACTGAGAAACACCATATATTTT	CATHRGGLRNTIYF
TRBV7-9	TRBJ2-2	TRBD1	NA	TGTGCCAGCAGCAGGGACAGGGGGACGACCGGGGAGCTGTTTTTT	CASSRDRGTTGELFF
TRBV7-3	TRBJ2-1	NA	NA	TGTGCCAGCAGCTTCCAACTCCAGATGATCAATGAGCAGTTCTTC	CASSFQLQMINEQFF